This entry is about one T cell receptor (beta chain). This clonotype has ten or more counts. Its antigen has not been determined. Base qualities are not at hand, and no much larger clone is one base apart. Per the publication, the time point label means: longitudinal time-point 1 (baseline). For unsorted PBMC libraries, 2 million PBMCs were used after storage in RNAlater at -80 degrees C until RNA extraction. The multiple sclerosis patients were enrolled in a US clinical protocol that used magnetic resonance imaging to evaluate disease progression. Peripheral blood underwent Ficoll-Hypaque density gradient centrifugation to isolate PBMCs, which were then cryopreserved in liquid nitrogen. This sample stems from a study of neurological immune-mediated disorders (dated by TCRdb to between 2019 and 2020). Broadly, across the study: Among the 34 multiple sclerosis patients, relapsing-remitting MS accounted for around 30 and secondary progressive MS accounted for 3. Peripheral blood TCR-beta repertoires from patients with HTLV-I-associated myelopathy (HAM/TSP), patients with multiple sclerosis, and healthy controls were compared in the study using UMI-based sequencing. The 106 TCR-beta libraries covered PBMC samples along with longitudinal samples, technical triplicates, and paired sorted CD4+ and CD8+ T-cell subsets. Longitudinal HAM/TSP and healthy donors had 3 time-points each (roughly 3-45 month intervals). The cohort included approximately 68 subjects: roughly 15 with HAM/TSP, approximately 34 with multiple sclerosis, and some 20 healthy controls.

Overall study results and their limits: No clinical or MRI features were associated with the MS cluster, and the authors said that larger cohorts are needed. TCR clonal expansion was highest in HAM/TSP patients and lowest in MS patients, with MS patients falling below even healthy controls. Across subjects, expanded clones never shared an identical CDR3 amino acid sequence, which suggests that the TCR-beta repertoires in every group were private. In a phylogenetic analysis, the repertoires of 18 out of 34 MS patients fell into a single cluster of related CDR3 sequences, pointing to a possible signature at the repertoire level.

cDNA was synthesized by template-switch 5'RACE using a primer carrying a 10-nucleotide random unique molecular identifier by which each TCR transcript was tagged. Over 190 million TCR-beta sequences, covering 15-18 subjects, were produced in each sequencing run. The RNeasy kit was used for extraction of total RNA. The KAPA Real-time Library Amplification kit was used to amplify TCR-beta VDJ regions with primers targeting the TCR constant region and the 5'RACE anchor. Sample indexes and Illumina adaptors were added in a first PCR, after which library yield was increased in a second PCR. After Ampure bead purification, the roughly 650 bp TCR product was size-selected on a 2% E-gel SizeSelection system. Before pooling, libraries had their quality checked on a Bioanalyzer, their concentration measured with Qubit, and their quantity determined with the Kapa Library Quantification kit. An Illumina HiSeq 2500 was used to sequence the libraries paired-end at 2 x 150 bp. To increase sequence diversity, about 24-32% phiX was spiked into each library pool. Per the authors' processing: The quality-filtered reads were processed with the UMI-based MiGEC pipeline, whose error correction step removed more than 90% of the raw TCR sequences. VDJ genes were aligned to IMGT germline references, and each clonotype was defined by a unique CDR3 amino acid sequence together with V-J genes. VDJtools evaluated clonal expansion, Shannon diversity and CDR3 relatedness (CalcPairwiseDistances, ClusterSamples); CLCbio workbench built phylogenetic trees. Clones with at least 8 unique UMIs were defined as expanded, with this threshold being based on coefficient-of-variation modelling across technical triplicates. The public reads were reanalyzed by TCRdb: fastp trimming at Q25, MiXCR alignment, in-frame beta chains only. Rows are unified per CDR3 protein, each entry keeping the most common DNA and genes. The V and J calls follow TCRdb's processing rather than the paper's. The sample yields tens of thousands of distinct CDR3 sequences; 3.2% were counted once. The ten largest clones capture about 8.3% of the sample.

The CDR3, cysteine through phenylalanine, is 13 amino acids long. The entry retains the CDR3 DNA only, 39 bases that are in frame from base 1. The junction carries 12 bases between V and J, which are trimmed by 4 bases and 7 bases respectively. CDR1 SGHRS and CDR2 YFSETQ were looked up in the germline V gene. Sequenced: PBMCs. In this chain, TRBV5-1 is recombined with TRBJ2-1; the D call is possibly TRBD1 or TRBD2, each sharing 5 bases. The TCR originated in an older woman with multiple sclerosis. The DNA is TGCGCCAGCAGCGGGGGACCAGCTAATGAGCAGTTCTTC. Protein translation: CASSGGPANEQFF.